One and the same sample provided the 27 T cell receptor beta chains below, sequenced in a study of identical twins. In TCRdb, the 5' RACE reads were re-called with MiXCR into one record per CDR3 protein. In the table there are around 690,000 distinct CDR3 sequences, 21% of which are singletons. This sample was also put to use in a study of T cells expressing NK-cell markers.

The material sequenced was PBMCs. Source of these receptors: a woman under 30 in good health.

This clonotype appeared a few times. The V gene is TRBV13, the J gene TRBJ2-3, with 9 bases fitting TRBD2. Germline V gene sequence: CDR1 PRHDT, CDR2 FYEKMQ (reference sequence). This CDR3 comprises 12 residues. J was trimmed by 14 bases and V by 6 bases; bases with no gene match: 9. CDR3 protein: CASSYPGTSTYF. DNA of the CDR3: TGTGCCAGCAGTTACCCCGGGACTAGCACGTATTTT.

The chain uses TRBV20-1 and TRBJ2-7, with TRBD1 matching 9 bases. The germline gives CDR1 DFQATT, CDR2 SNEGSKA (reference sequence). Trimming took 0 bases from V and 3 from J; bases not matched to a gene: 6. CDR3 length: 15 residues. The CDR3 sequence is CSARDQRTGDYEQYF. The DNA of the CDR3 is TGCAGTGCTAGAGATCAAAGGACAGGGGACTACGAGCAGTACTTC.

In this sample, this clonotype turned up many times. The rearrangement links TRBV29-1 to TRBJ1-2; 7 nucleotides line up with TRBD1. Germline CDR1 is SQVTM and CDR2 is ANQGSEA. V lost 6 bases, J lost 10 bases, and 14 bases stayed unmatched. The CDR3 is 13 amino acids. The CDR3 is CSVAKGTAGPYTF. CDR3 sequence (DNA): TGCAGCGTGGCTAAGGGGACAGCCGGCCCCTACACCTTC.

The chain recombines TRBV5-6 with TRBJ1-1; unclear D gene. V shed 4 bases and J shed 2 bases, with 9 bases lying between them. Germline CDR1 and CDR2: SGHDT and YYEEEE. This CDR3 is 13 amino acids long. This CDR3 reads CASSRRENTEAFF. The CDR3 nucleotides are TGTGCCAGCAGCCGAAGGGAAAACACTGAAGCTTTCTTT.

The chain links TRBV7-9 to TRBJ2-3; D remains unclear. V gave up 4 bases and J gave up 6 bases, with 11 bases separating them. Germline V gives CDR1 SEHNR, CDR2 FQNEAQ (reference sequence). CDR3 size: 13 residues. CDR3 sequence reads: CASSSWLGDTQYF. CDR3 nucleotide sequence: TGTGCCAGCAGCTCCTGGTTGGGGGATACGCAGTATTTT.

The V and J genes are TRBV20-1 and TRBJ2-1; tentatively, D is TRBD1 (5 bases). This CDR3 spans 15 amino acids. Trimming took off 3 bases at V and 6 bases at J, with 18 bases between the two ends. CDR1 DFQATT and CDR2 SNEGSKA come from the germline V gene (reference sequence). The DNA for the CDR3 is TGCAGTGCTAGTCGGTGGGTACAGGTGGTCAATGAGCAGTTCTTC. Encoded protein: CSASRWVQVVNEQFF.

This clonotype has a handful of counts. In DNA form, the CDR3 reads TGTGCCAGCAGCGTCGAGGGCGACCAAGAGACCCAGTACTTC. Translation gives CASSVEGDQETQYF. The chain employs TRBV9 and TRBJ2-5; a possible D gene is TRBD2 (5 bases). The CDR3 sequence is 14 residues long. V lost 2 bases, J lost 0 bases, and 8 bases lay in between. Germline V gives CDR1 SGDLS, CDR2 YYNGEE. Variable domain in full (rest from reference TRBV9 and TRBJ2-5): DSGVTQTPKHLITATGQRVTLRCSPRSGDLSVYWYQQSLDQGLQFLIQYYNGEERAKGNILERFSAQQFPDLHSELNLSSLELGDSALYFCASSVEGDQETQYFGPGTRLLVL.

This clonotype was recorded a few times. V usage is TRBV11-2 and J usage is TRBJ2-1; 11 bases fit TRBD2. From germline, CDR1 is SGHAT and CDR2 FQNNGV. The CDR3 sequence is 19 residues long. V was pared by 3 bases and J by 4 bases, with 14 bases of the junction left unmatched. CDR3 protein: CASSFGARLAGGHYNEQFF. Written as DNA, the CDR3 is TGTGCCAGCAGCTTCGGCGCCCGGCTAGCGGGGGGCCATTACAATGAGCAGTTCTTC.

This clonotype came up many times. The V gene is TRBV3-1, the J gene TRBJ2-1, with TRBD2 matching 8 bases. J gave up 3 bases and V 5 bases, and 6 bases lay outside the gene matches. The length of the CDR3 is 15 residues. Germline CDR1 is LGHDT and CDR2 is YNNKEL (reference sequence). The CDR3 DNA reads TGTGCCAGCAGCGAAACCGGGACTAGCTACAATGAGCAGTTCTTC. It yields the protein CASSETGTSYNEQFF.

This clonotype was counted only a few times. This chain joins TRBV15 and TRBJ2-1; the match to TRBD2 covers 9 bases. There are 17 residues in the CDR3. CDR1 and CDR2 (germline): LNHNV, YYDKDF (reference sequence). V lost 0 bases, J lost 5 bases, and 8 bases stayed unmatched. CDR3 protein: CATSRDRGGGANNEQFF. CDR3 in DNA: TGTGCCACCAGCAGAGATCGAGGCGGGGGGGCGAACAATGAGCAGTTCTTC.

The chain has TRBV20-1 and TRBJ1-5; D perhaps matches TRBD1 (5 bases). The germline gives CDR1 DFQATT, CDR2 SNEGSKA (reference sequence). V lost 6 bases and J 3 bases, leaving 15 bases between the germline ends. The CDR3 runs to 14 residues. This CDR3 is CSATDGGSNQPQHF. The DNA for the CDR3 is TGCAGTGCCACTGACGGGGGATCCAATCAGCCCCAGCATTTT.

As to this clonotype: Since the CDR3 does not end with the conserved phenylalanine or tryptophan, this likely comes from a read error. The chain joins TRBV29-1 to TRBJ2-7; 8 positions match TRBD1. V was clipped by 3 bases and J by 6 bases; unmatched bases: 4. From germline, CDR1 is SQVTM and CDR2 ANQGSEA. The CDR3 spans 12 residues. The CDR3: CSVDQGAGEQYY. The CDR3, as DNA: TGCAGCGTTGATCAGGGGGCGGGCGAGCAGTACTAC.

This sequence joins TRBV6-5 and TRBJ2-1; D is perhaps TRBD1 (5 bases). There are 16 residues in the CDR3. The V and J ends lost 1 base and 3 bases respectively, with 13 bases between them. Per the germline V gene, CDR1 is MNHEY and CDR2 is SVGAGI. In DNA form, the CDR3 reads TGTGCCAGCAGTTACTTGGGGCCGGCTAACTACAATGAGCAGTTCTTC. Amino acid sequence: CASSYLGPANYNEQFF.

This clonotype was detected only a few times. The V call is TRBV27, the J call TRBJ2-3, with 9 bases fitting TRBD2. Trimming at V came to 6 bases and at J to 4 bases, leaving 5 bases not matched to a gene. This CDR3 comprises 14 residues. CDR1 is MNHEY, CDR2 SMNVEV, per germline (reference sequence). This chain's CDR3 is CASRGLARADTQYF. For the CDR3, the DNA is TGTGCCAGCAGAGGACTAGCGCGGGCAGATACGCAGTATTTT.

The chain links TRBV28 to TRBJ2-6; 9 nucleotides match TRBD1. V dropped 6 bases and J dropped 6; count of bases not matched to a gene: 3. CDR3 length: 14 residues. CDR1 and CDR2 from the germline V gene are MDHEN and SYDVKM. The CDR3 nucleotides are TGTGCCAGCAGCTTACAGGGGGCGGCCAACGTCCTGACTTTC. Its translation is CASSLQGAANVLTF. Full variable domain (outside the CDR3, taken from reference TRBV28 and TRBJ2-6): DVKVTQSSRYLVKRTGEKVFLECVQDMDHENMFWYRQDPGLGLRLIYFSYDVKMKEKGDIPEGYSVSREKKERFSLILESASTNQTSMYLCASSLQGAANVLTFGAGSRLTVL.

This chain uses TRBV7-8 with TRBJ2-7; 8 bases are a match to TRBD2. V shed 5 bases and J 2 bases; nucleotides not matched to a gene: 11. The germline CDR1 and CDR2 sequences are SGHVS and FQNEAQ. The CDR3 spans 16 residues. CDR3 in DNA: TGTGCCAGCAGCCCCTTAGCGGGGTCGCTTACCTACGAGCAGTACTTC. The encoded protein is CASSPLAGSLTYEQYF.

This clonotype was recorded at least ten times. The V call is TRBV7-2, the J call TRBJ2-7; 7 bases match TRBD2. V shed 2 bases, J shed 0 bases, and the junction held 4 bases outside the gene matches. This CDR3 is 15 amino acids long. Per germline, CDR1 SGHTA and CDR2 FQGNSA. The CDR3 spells CASSLSGMSSYEQYF. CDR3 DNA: TGTGCCAGCAGCTTAAGCGGGATGAGCTCCTACGAGCAGTACTTC.

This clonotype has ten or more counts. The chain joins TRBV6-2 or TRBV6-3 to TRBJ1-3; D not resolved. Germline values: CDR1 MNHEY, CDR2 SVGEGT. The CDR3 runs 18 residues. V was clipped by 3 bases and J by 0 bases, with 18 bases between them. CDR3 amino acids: CASSYITGIPLSGNTIYF. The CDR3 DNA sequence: TGTGCCAGCAGTTATATCACCGGGATCCCACTCTCTGGAAACACCATATATTTT.

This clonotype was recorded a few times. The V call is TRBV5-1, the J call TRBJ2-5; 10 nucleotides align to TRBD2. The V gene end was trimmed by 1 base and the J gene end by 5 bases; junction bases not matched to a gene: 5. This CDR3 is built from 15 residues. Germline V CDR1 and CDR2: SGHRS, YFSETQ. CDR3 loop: CASSLTSGTGETQYF. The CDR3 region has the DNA TGCGCCAGCAGCTTGACTAGCGGGACCGGGGAGACCCAGTACTTC.

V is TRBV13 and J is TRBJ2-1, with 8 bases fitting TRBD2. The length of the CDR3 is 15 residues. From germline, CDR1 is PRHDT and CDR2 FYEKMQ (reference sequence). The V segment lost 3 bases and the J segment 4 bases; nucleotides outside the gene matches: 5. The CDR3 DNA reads TGTGCCAGCAGCTTCCCGACGGGGGGGTACAATGAGCAGTTCTTC. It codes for CASSFPTGGYNEQFF.

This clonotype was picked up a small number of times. This CDR3 is CSVDVQGRDTQYF. CDR3 coding DNA: TGCAGCGTTGACGTCCAGGGGCGGGATACGCAGTATTTT. V is TRBV29-1 and J is TRBJ2-3; a possible D gene is TRBD1 (6 bases). Deletions cut 3 bases from V and 6 bases from J, with 13 bases between. Germline V gene sequence: CDR1 SQVTM, CDR2 ANQGSEA. CDR3 length: 13 residues.

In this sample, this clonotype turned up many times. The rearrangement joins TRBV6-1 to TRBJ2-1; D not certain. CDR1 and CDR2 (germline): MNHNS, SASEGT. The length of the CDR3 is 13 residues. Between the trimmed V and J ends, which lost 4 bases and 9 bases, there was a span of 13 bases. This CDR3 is CASSVFGDGEQFF. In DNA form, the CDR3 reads TGTGCCAGCAGTGTCTTTGGCGACGGTGAGCAGTTCTTC.

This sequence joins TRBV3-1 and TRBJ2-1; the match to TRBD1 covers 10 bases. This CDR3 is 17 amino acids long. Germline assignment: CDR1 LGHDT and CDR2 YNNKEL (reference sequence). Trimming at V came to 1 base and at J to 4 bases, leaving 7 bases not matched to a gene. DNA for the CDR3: TGTGCCAGCAGCCAAGGCCTTCCGGGACAGGGGTACAATGAGCAGTTCTTC. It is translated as CASSQGLPGQGYNEQFF.

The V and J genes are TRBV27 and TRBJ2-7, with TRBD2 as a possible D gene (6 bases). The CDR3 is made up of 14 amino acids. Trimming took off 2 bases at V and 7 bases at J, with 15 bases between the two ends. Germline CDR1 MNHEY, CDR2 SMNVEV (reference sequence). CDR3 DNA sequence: TGTGCCAGCAGTTTACTTAGCGGACTACGGGAGCAGTACTTC. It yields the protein CASSLLSGLREQYF.

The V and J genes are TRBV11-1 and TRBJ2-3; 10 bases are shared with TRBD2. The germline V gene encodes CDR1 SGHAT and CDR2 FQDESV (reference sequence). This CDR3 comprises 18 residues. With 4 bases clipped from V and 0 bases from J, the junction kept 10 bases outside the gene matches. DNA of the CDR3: TGTGCCAGCAGCTCTAATTCCGGACTAGCGGTCAGCACAGATACGCAGTATTTT. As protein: CASSSNSGLAVSTDTQYF.

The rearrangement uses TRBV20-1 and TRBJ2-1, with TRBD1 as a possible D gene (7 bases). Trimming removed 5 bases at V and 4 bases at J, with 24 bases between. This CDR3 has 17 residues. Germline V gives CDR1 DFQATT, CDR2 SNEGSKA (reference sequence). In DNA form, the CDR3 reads TGCAGTGCTCCGCCCCCCTCAGGGGGGCCAAAATACAATGAGCAGTTCTTC. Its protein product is CSAPPPSGGPKYNEQFF.

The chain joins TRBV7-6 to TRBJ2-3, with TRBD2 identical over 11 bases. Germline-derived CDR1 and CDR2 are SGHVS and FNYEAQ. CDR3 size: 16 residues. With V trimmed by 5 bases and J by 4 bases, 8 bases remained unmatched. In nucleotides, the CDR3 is TGTGCCAGCAGCCCGGGACTAGCGGAATACGCAGATACGCAGTATTTT. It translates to CASSPGLAEYADTQYF.